This T cell receptor beta chain was recorded in a study of OX40 agonist ivuxolimab in advanced cancers. Across the whole study: The patients received agonistic anti-OX40 (CD134) antibody ivuxolimab. The study, taken as a whole, reports: Among some nonresponders, normalized T-cell clonal expansion was also low. Researchers report that CD8+ T cells had, on average, more expanded clones than CD4+. Antigen specificity remained undetermined for the expanded peripheral T cells.

Germline V gene lookup returns CDR1 LGHNA and CDR2 YNFKEQ. The V end lost 5 bases, the J end lost 4 bases, and 15 bases lay between the germline ends. This CDR3 is 15 amino acids long. As regards this clone: Antigen specificity is unknown.

Sequencing used immunoSEQ multiplex PCR; TCRdb keeps in-frame clones, though not all of them. Among 98,000 or so clones listed, about 91% were seen once. The chain is built from TRBV4-2 and TRBJ2-1, with D maybe TRBD2 (7 bases). This TCR derives from an adult with an advanced solid tumor such as melanoma, head and neck, liver or kidney cancer. The source material was CD4+ or CD8+ T cells sorted from blood, sampled in a trial of the OX40 agonist ivuxolimab. The CDR3 DNA sequence: TGTGCCAGCAGCTGGAGGGGGGGGGCGTACAATGAGCAGTTCTTC. Amino acid sequence: CASSWRGGAYNEQFF.